This TCR beta chain was recorded in a study of blood T cell repertoires in COVID-19. The wider study: Samples taken during acute and convalescent COVID-19 were collected in the United States, Italy and Spain. Sources were T cells, B-cell-depleted T cells, or PBMCs; the material itself was cDNA or gDNA.

As handled by the study authors: How many nucleated cells were present was estimated from reference gene primer amplification. Measured with immunoSEQ multiplex PCR; TCRdb has only the in-frame clones, and not every one. Clonal size and the V and J genes are those of that table, whereas D and trimming came from the DNA. The sample records roughly 380,000 clones, about 85% being singletons. This clone was counted a single time. The sequence derives from a woman aged 18-30 years with acute or convalescent COVID-19. The specimen was peripheral blood.

The CDR3 is CASSDRRGGELFF. The CDR3 DNA is TGTGCCAGCAGTGATCGTAGGGGCGGGGAGCTGTTTTTT. J is TRBJ2-2 and V is TRBV2; possibly TRBD1 for D (5 bases). The CDR3 sequence is 13 residues long. Trimming removed 3 bases from V and 7 bases from J, with 9 bases in between. The V gene's germline CDR1 is SNHLY and CDR2 FYNNEI.